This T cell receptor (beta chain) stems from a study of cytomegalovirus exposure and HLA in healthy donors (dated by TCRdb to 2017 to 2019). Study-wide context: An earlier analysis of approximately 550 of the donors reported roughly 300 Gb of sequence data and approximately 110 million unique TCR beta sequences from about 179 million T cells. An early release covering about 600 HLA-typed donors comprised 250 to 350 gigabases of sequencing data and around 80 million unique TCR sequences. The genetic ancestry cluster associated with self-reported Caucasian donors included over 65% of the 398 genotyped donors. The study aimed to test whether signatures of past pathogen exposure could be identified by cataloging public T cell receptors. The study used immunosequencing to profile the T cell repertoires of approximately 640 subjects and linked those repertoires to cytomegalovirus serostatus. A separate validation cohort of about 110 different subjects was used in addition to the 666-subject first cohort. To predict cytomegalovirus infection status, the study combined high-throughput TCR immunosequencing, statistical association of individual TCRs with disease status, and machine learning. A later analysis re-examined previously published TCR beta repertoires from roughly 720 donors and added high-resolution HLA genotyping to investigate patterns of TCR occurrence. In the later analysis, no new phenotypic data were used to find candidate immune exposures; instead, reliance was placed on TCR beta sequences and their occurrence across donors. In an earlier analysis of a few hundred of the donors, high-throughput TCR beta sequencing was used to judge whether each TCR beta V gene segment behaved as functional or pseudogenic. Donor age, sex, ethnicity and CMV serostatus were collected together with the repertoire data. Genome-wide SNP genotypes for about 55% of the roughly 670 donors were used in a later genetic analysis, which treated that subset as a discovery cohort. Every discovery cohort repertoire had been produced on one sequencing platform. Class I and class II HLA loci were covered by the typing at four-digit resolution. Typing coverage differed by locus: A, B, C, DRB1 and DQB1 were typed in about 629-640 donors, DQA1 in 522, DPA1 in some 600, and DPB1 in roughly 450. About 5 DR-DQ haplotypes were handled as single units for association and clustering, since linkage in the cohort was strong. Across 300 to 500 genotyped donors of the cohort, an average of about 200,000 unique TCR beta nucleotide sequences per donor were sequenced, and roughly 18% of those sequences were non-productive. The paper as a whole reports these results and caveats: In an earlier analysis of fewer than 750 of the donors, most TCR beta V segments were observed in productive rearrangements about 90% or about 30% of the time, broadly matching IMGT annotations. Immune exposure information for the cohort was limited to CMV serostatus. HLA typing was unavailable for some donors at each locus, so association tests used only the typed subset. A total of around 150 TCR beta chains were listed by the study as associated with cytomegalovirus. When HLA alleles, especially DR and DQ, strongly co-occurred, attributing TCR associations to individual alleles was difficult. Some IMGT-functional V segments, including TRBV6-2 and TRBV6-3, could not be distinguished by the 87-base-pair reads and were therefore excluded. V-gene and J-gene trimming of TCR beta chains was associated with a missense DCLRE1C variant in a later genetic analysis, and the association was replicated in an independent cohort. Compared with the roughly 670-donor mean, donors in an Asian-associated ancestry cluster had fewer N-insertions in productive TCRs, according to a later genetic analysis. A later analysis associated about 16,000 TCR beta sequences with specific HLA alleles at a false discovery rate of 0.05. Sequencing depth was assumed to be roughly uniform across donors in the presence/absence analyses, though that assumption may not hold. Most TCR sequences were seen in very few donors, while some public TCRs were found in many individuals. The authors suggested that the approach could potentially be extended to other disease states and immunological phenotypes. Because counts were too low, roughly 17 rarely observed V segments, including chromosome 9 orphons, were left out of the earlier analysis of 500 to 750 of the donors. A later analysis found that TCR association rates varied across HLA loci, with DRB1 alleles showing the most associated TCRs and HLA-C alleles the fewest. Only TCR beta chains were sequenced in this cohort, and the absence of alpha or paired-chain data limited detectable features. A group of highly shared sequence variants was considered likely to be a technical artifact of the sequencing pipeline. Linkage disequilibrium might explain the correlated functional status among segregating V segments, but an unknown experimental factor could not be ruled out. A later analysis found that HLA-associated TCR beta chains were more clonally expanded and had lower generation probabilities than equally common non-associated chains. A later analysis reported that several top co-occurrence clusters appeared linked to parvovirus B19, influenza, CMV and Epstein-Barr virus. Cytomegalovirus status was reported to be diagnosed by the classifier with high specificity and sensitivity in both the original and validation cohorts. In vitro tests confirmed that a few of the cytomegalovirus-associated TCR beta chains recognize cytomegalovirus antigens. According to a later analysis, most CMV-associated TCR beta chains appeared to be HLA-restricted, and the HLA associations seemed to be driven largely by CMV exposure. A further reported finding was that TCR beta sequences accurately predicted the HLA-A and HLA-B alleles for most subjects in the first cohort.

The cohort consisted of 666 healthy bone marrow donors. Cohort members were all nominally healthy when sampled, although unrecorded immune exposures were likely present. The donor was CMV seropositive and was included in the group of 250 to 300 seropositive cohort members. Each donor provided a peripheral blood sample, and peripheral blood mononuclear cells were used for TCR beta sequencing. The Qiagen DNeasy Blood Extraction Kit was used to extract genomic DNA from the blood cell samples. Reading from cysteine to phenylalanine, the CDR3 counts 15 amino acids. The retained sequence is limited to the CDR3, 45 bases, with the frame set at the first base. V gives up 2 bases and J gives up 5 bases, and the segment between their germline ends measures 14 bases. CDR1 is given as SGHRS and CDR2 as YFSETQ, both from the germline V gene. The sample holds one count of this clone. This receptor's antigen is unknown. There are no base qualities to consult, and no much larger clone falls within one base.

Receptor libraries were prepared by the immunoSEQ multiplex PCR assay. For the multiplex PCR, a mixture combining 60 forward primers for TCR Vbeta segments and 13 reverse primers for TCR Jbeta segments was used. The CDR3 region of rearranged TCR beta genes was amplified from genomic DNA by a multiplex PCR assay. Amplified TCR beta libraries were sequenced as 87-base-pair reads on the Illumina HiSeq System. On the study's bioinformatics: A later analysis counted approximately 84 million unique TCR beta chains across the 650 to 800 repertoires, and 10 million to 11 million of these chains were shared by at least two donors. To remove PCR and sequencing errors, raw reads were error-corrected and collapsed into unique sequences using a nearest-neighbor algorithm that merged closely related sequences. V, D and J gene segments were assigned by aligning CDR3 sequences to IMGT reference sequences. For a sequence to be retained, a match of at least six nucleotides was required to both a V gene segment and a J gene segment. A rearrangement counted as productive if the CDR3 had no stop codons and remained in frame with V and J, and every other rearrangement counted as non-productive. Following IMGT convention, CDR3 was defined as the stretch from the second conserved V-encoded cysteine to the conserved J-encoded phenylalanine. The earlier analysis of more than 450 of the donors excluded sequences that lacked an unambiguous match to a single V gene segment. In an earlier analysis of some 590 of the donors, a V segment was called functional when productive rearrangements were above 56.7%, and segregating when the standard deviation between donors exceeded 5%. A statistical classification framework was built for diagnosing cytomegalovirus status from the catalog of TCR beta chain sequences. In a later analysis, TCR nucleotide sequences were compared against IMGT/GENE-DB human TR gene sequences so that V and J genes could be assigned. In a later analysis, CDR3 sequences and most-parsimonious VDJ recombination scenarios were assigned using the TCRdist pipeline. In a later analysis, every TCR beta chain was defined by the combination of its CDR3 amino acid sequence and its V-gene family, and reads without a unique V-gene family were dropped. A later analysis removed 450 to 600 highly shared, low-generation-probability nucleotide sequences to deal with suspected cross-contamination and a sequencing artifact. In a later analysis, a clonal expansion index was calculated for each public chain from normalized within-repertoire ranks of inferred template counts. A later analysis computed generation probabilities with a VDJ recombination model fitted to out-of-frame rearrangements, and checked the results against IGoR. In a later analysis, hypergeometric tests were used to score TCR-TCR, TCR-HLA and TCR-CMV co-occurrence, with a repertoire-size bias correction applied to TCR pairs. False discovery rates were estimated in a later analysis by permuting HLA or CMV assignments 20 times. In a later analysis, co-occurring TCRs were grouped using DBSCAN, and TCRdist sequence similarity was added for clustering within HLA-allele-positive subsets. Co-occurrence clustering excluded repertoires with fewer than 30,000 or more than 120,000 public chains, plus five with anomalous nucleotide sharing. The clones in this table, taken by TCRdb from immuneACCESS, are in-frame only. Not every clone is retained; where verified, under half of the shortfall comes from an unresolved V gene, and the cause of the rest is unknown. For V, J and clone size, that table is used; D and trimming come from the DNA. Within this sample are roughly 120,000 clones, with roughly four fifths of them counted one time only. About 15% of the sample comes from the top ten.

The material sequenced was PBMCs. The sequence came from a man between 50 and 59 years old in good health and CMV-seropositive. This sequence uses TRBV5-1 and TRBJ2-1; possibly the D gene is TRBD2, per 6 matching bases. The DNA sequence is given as TGCGCCAGCAGCTTACGCGGCGGGGATGACAATGAGCAGTTCTTC. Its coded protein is CASSLRGGDDNEQFF.